What follows describes a single T cell receptor (beta chain). As yet, its antigen is unknown. Only in-frame clones appear in the TCRdb table, and some are missing; sequencing was by immunoSEQ multiplex PCR. The data contain about 160,000 clones, approximately 87% of them singletons. The data belong to a study of T cell responses to AZD1222 COVID-19 vaccine. Overall study findings and caveats: Every sample of the repertoires postdated the peak T cell response. Nearly half of the spike-specific TCRs reportedly recognize variant regions that carry no mutations.

The V and J ends lost 3 bases and 4 bases respectively, with 5 bases between them. The CDR3 sequence is 13 residues long. In germline, CDR1 is SGDLS, CDR2 YYNGEE. The rearrangement links TRBV9 to TRBJ2-6; D is uncertain. Sequences were derived from peripheral blood, sampled 28 days after the second AZD1222 dose. This receptor was obtained from an adult who received the AZD1222 COVID-19 vaccine. The CDR3 is CASSDGGANVLTF. CDR3 sequence (DNA): TGTGCCAGCAGCGATGGCGGGGCCAACGTCCTGACTTTC.